A single sample is the source of the 29 T cell receptor beta chains below, sequenced in a study of T cell repertoires in cytomegalovirus infection. Each CDR3 protein gets one entry after TCRdb re-called the reads with MiXCR. The profile shows over 250,000 distinct CDR3 sequences, more than 20% of them singletons. The specimen was PBMCs. Every receptor here comes from a human donor in good health (CMV status not recorded). Some clones in this sample may be carry-over from other donors' samples.

This clonotype was picked up many times. The chain combines TRBV7-2 with TRBJ2-2; possibly TRBD2 for D (5 bases). CDR3 length: 14 amino acids. The germline gives CDR1 SGHTA, CDR2 FQGNSA. V lost 4 bases and J 0 bases, leaving 6 bases between the germline ends. CDR3 bases: TGTGCCAGCAGCTGGACTCCGAACACCGGGGAGCTGTTTTTT. This translates into CASSWTPNTGELFF. Full variable domain (outside the CDR3, taken from reference TRBV7-2 and TRBJ2-2): GAGVSQSPSNKVTEKGKDVELRCDPISGHTALYWYRQSLGQGLEFLIYFQGNSAPDKSGLPSDRFSAERTGGSVSTLTIQRTQQEDSAVYLCASSWTPNTGELFFGEGSRLTVL.

This chain connects TRBV28 to TRBJ2-7; the D gene is possibly TRBD1 (5 bases). Trimming removed 8 bases at V and 6 bases at J, with 17 bases between. Germline values: CDR1 MDHEN, CDR2 SYDVKM. This CDR3 contains 13 residues. The chain's CDR3 is CASWAGPWREQYF. The CDR3 nucleotides are TGTGCCAGCTGGGCAGGGCCATGGCGCGAGCAGTACTTC.

The chain uses TRBV11-2 and TRBJ2-3; 8 bases map to TRBD1. V lost 5 bases, J lost 5 bases, and 12 bases stayed unmatched. The CDR3 length is 16 residues. CDR1 and CDR2 from the germline V gene are SGHAT and FQNNGV. CDR3 sequence: CASSPGRDRFRDTQYF. The CDR3 DNA reads as TGTGCCAGCAGCCCGGGGCGGGACAGGTTCCGAGATACGCAGTATTTT.

This clonotype appeared many times. The V gene is TRBV29-1, the J gene TRBJ1-5; 10 nucleotides match TRBD1. CDR1 and CDR2 (germline): SQVTM, ANQGSEA. V shed 4 bases and J 7 bases; nucleotides not matched to a gene: 1. The CDR3 has 12 residues. CDR3 sequence: CSVGDRGQPQHF. The DNA for the CDR3 is TGCAGCGTTGGGGACAGGGGCCAGCCCCAGCATTTT.

The chain uses TRBV29-1 and TRBJ2-7, with a weak D call TRBD2 (6 bases). V shed 3 bases and J shed 0 bases, with 9 bases lying between them. The CDR3 has 13 amino acids. Germline values: CDR1 SQVTM, CDR2 ANQGSEA. The CDR3 DNA follows: TGCAGCGTTGAGGACGGGAGCTCCTACGAGCAGTACTTC. This translates into CSVEDGSSYEQYF.

This clonotype occurred a few times. The J gene is TRBJ2-3, the V gene TRBV7-2; D gene ambiguous. V gave up 5 bases and J gave up 6 bases, with 9 bases separating them. The CDR3 extends over 12 amino acids. Per germline, CDR1 SGHTA and CDR2 FQGNSA. The CDR3 nucleotides read TGTGCCAGCAGCCCTTCCATGGATACGCAGTATTTT. It is translated as CASSPSMDTQYF.

Only a few counts were recorded for this clonotype. This sequence joins TRBV7-2 and TRBJ1-5; D is perhaps TRBD1 (5 bases). The V and J ends lost 1 base and 7 bases respectively, with 11 bases between them. In germline, CDR1 is SGHTA, CDR2 FQGNSA. This CDR3 has 14 amino acids. The CDR3 DNA is TGTGCCAGCAGCTTAGTCAGGGCTGGGCAGCCCCAGCATTTT. Its translation: CASSLVRAGQPQHF.

This clonotype has ten or more counts. V gene TRBV7-2 combines with J gene TRBJ2-1; no reliable D call. This CDR3 is 15 amino acids long. Germline-derived CDR1 and CDR2 are SGHTA and FQGNSA. Between the trimmed V and J ends, which lost 5 bases and 7 bases, there was a span of 18 bases. The chain's CDR3 is CASSLPTPWGNEQFF. CDR3 in DNA: TGTGCCAGCAGCCTACCGACCCCGTGGGGAAATGAGCAGTTCTTC.

The chain uses TRBV7-9 and TRBJ2-7; 8 bases are shared with TRBD1. CDR3 length: 14 residues. The trim removed 3 bases at V and 1 base at J, leaving 2 bases unmatched. CDR1 and CDR2 (germline): SEHNR, FQNEAQ (reference sequence). CDR3 amino acids: CASSLRTGSYEQYF. As DNA, the CDR3 is TGTGCCAGCAGCTTGCGGACAGGGTCCTACGAGCAGTACTTC.

This clonotype was detected ten times or more. The chain has TRBV11-2 and TRBJ2-5; D is undetermined. CDR3 length equals 12 residues. Trimming cost V 5 bases and J 5 bases, with 9 bases left between them. Germline V lookup: CDR1 SGHAT, CDR2 FQNNGV. The CDR3 protein is CASSTNGETQYF. The DNA of the CDR3 is TGTGCCAGCAGCACGAACGGGGAGACCCAGTACTTC.

CDR3 coding DNA: TGTGCCAGCTCACCACCTAACCGGGGGTACCAAGAGACCCAGTACTTC. This sequence encodes CASSPPNRGYQETQYF. The chain recombines TRBV18 with TRBJ2-5; D might be TRBD2 (6 bases). Germline CDR1 KGHSH, CDR2 LQKENI. This CDR3 has 16 residues. V lost 0 bases and J lost 0, with 11 bases in between.

This clonotype was found many times. The V call is TRBV7-2, the J call TRBJ2-7; TRBD2 matches 10 bases. After removal of 1 base from V and 3 bases from J, the junction contained 3 bases not matched to a gene. Germline V gene lookup returns CDR1 SGHTA and CDR2 FQGNSA. The CDR3 loop spans 15 amino acids. As DNA, the CDR3 is TGTGCCAGCAGCTTAGGCCTAGCGGGAGTCTACGAGCAGTACTTC. Its protein is CASSLGLAGVYEQYF.

This clonotype was counted only a few times. The J gene is TRBJ2-1, the V gene TRBV6-2 or TRBV6-3, with 7 positions matching TRBD2. The J segment lost 13 bases and the V segment lost 7 bases, leaving 10 bases of the junction unmatched. CDR1 MNHEY and CDR2 SVGEGT come from the germline V gene. This CDR3 comprises 12 residues. In DNA, the CDR3 is TGTGCCAGCAAAGCTAGCGGAGCGCCCCAGTTCTTC. Protein product: CASKASGAPQFF.

V and J are TRBV19 and TRBJ2-1; 7 bases are a match to TRBD2. The CDR3 is made up of 14 amino acids. The ends lost 5 bases at V and 3 bases at J; junction bases unmatched: 4. Germline V gene data show CDR1 as LNHDA and CDR2 as SQIVND (reference sequence). The CDR3 nucleotides are TGTGCCAGTAGTGTACGGGGGGACTACAATGAGCAGTTCTTC. This sequence encodes CASSVRGDYNEQFF.

As to this clonotype: Relative to the germline gene, one junction end is altered; a read error may explain this. The DNA for the CDR3 is TGTGCCCGGAGTCGTTCAGAACTTGAAGCTTTCTTT. Translating gives CARSRSELEAFF. The chain has TRBV30 and TRBJ1-1; no definite D call. CDR3 length equals 12 residues. Germline CDR1 and CDR2: GTSNPN and SVGIG (reference sequence).

V is TRBV10-3 and J is TRBJ2-1, with 7 bases identical to TRBD1. The V gene's germline CDR1 is ENHRY and CDR2 SYGVKD. Germline trimming cut 7 bases from V and 10 bases from J; bases unmatched to any gene: 7. This CDR3 spans 12 amino acids. The CDR3 nucleotides are TGTGCCATCAATCCAGGACAGGCCGAGCAGTTCTTC. It encodes CAINPGQAEQFF.

This clonotype was seen ten or more times. The chain uses TRBV7-9 and TRBJ2-5; D may be TRBD1 (6 bases). The CDR3 covers 14 residues. The V end was cut by 5 bases, the J end by 2 bases, with 12 bases between. Per the germline V gene, CDR1 is SEHNR and CDR2 is FQNEAQ (reference sequence). The CDR3 is CASSLRQAQETQYF. CDR3 in DNA: TGTGCCAGCAGCCTCCGACAGGCTCAAGAGACCCAGTACTTC. Full variable domain (rest looked up from reference TRBV7-9 and TRBJ2-5): DTGVSQNPRHKITKRGQNVTFRCDPISEHNRLYWYRQTLGQGPEFLTYFQNEAQLEKSRLLSDRFSAERPKGSFSTLEIQRTEQGDSAMYLCASSLRQAQETQYFGPGTRLLVL.

This clonotype came up many times. One end of the junction varies from germline; a read error may be responsible. The rearrangement joins TRBV7-7 to TRBJ2-5, with TRBD1 identical over 10 bases. The CDR3 contains 16 residues. Per the germline V gene, CDR1 is SSHAT and CDR2 is FNYEAQ (reference sequence). CDR3 protein: CASSSSVWDRGETQYF. The CDR3 region has the DNA TGTGCTAGCAGCTCCTCCGTCTGGGACAGGGGAGAGACCCAGTACTTC.

The J gene is TRBJ2-7, the V gene TRBV11-1; D not resolved. This CDR3 region has 15 residues. The ends were cut back, 5 bases at V and 7 bases at J, with 21 bases in the middle. Per germline, CDR1 SGHAT and CDR2 FQDESV (reference sequence). This chain's CDR3 is CASSDRGVGDQEQYF. The CDR3 coding sequence is TGTGCCAGCAGCGATCGTGGTGTTGGGGATCAGGAGCAGTACTTC.

This clonotype was observed many times. The V gene is TRBV7-2, the J gene TRBJ2-7; the match to TRBD1 covers 7 bases. The CDR3 totals 14 residues. CDR1 is SGHTA and CDR2 is FQGNSA in the germline V gene. J was trimmed by 1 base and V by 2 bases; bases with no gene match: 2. CDR3 DNA sequence: TGTGCCAGCAGCTTATGGGGACAGTCCTACGAGCAGTACTTC. This codes for CASSLWGQSYEQYF.

This clonotype has just a few counts. The chain joins TRBV9 to TRBJ2-2; a possible D gene is TRBD2 (6 bases). Germline CDR1 and CDR2: SGDLS and YYNGEE. V dropped 3 bases and J dropped 1 base, with 16 bases sitting between them. CDR3 length equals 17 residues. CDR3 in amino acids: CASSAPSRGWNTGELFF. CDR3 nucleotide sequence: TGTGCCAGCAGCGCTCCCTCGCGGGGATGGAACACCGGGGAGCTGTTTTTT.

The chain has TRBV12-3 or TRBV12-4 and TRBJ1-5; TRBD1 aligns across 7 bases. J lost 1 base, V lost 5 bases, and 5 bases had no gene match. CDR3 length: 15 residues. The CDR3 sequence: CASSEGGRSNQPQHF. The CDR3 DNA reads as TGTGCCAGCAGTGAAGGGGGCAGGAGCAATCAGCCCCAGCATTTT.

This clonotype was counted a few times. The genes are TRBV7-9 and TRBJ2-1, with 9 nucleotides matching TRBD2. The junction had 6 bases not matched to a gene; V was cut back by 1 base and J by 8 bases. Germline-derived CDR1 and CDR2 are SEHNR and FQNEAQ (reference sequence). The CDR3 spans 15 residues. The DNA of the CDR3 is TGTGCCAGCAGCTTAGGCGGGAGGGTTGGCGATGAGCAGTTCTTC. Protein: CASSLGGRVGDEQFF.

This clonotype has only a few counts. The chain uses TRBV28 and TRBJ2-7, with 11 bases fitting TRBD1. From germline, CDR1 is MDHEN and CDR2 SYDVKM. The ends lost 5 bases at V and 0 bases at J; junction bases unmatched: 12. CDR3 length equals 18 residues. The CDR3 DNA follows: TGTGCCAGCAGTCCCCCGGACAGGGGGCGAGTACTCTCCTACGAGCAGTACTTC. Translated, it gives CASSPPDRGRVLSYEQYF.

The chain couples TRBV28 to TRBJ1-2; tentatively, D is TRBD1 (5 bases). CDR3 size: 11 residues. The V gene lost 8 bases and the J gene lost 3 bases, with 7 bases spanning the gap. Germline V gene lookup returns CDR1 MDHEN and CDR2 SYDVKM. In DNA, the CDR3 is TGTGCCAGCCGGGACCACTATGGCTACACCTTC. This gives the protein CASRDHYGYTF.

The chain couples TRBV6-1 to TRBJ2-2; D remains unclear. Germline CDR1 reads MNHNS; CDR2 reads SASEGT. The CDR3 loop spans 15 amino acids. Trimming pared 4 bases from V and 1 base from J, leaving 10 bases between. As DNA, the CDR3 is TGTGCCAGCAGTGTCCAGTTAGGGAACACCGGGGAGCTGTTTTTT. It translates to CASSVQLGNTGELFF.

This clonotype occurred many times. This chain connects TRBV7-2 to TRBJ1-2, with D uncertain. Germline V gene data show CDR1 as SGHTA and CDR2 as FQGNSA. The CDR3 totals 15 residues. Trimming took off 1 base at V and 4 bases at J, with 13 bases between the two ends. The CDR3 DNA follows: TGTGCCAGCAGCTTAGTCAGAGGGAAATCCTATGGCTACACCTTC. Protein sequence: CASSLVRGKSYGYTF.

The genes are TRBV27 and TRBJ2-5, with D perhaps matching TRBD2 (6 bases). The germline V gene has CDR1 MNHEY and CDR2 SMNVEV (reference sequence). The ends were cut back, 2 bases at V and 6 bases at J, with 16 bases in the middle. The CDR3 is 15 residues long. DNA of the CDR3: TGTGCCAGCAGTTTACGTTTTGGAGGGCCGCAGACCCAGTACTTC. This translates into CASSLRFGGPQTQYF.

This clonotype was recorded a few times. The V call is TRBV11-2, the J call TRBJ1-4, with D hard to call. V lost 1 base to trimming and J lost 7 bases, with 7 bases between them. This CDR3 is built from 13 residues. Germline V lookup: CDR1 SGHAT, CDR2 FQNNGV. This chain's CDR3 is CASSLGGFEKLFF. The DNA of the CDR3 is TGTGCCAGCAGCTTAGGGGGATTTGAAAAACTGTTTTTT.